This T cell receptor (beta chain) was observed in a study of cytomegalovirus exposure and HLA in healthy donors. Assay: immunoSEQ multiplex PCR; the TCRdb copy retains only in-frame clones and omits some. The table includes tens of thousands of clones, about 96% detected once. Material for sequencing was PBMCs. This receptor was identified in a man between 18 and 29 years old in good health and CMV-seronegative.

The DNA of the CDR3 is TGTGCCAGCAGTGAAGGGACAGGGGGCTCGGGTAATGAAAAACTGTTTTTT. Translated: CASSEGTGGSGNEKLFF. This chain connects TRBV2 to TRBJ1-4, with TRBD1 identical over 11 bases. Germline lookup yields CDR1 SNHLY and CDR2 FYNNEI. The CDR3 has 17 residues. V lost 1 base, J lost 4 bases, and 5 bases stayed unmatched.